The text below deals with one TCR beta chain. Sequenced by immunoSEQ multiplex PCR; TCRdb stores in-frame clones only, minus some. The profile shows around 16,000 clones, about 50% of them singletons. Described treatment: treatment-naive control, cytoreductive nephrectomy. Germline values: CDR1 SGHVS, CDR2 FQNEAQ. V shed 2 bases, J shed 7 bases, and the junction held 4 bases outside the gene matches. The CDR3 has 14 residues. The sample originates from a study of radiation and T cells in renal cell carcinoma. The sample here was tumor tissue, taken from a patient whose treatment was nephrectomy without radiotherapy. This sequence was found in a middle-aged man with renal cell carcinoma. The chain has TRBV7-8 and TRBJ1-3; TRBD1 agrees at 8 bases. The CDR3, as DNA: TGTGCCAGCAGCTTATGGAGGACAGGGAACACCATATATTTT. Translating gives CASSLWRTGNTIYF.